The 28 T cell receptor beta chains below all came from one sample that was sequenced in a study of CD8 T cells in Susac syndrome. Random hexamers were used to reverse transcribe an amount of roughly 0.5 to 1 ug RNA. TCRdb passed the immunoSEQ multiplex PCR reads through MiXCR, listing each CDR3 protein once. Found here are almost 450,000 distinct CDR3 sequences, around 85% of them singletons; the top ten hold approximately 0.11%. The source material was CD8+ T cells from PBMCs. The receptor set was obtained from a human donor with multiple sclerosis.

The chain links TRBV10-3 to TRBJ2-3; D is ambiguous. Trimming pared 1 base from V and 2 bases from J, leaving 7 bases between. The germline gives CDR1 ENHRY, CDR2 SYGVKD. The CDR3 spans 14 residues. The CDR3, as DNA: TGTGCCATCAGTGAGTTCGCGGACACAGATACGCAGTATTTT. Its protein is CAISEFADTDTQYF.

This clonotype was recorded a few times. The CDR3 coding sequence is TGCAGCGTCGGACAGGGGAATGAGCAGTTCTTC. Translating it yields CSVGQGNEQFF. The V call is TRBV29-1, the J call TRBJ2-1, with 9 nucleotides matching TRBD1. CDR3 length: 11 residues. J lost 7 bases, V lost 6 bases, and 1 base had no gene match. Germline CDR1 SQVTM, CDR2 ANQGSEA.

This clonotype was recorded once. Here the CDR3 omits its conserved ending phenylalanine or tryptophan, so a read error is the likely source. The chain links TRBV27 to TRBJ2-1, with 12 bases identical to TRBD2. This CDR3 has 16 residues. J gave up 6 bases and V 5 bases, and 8 bases lay outside the gene matches. Germline CDR1 reads MNHEY; CDR2 reads SMNVEV (reference sequence). The DNA of the CDR3 is TGTGCCAGCAGTCCCCTAGCGGGAGGGCAAAGCAATGAGCAGTTCCTC. It encodes CASSPLAGGQSNEQFL.

The V gene is TRBV30, the J gene TRBJ1-5; D unclear. The CDR3 extends over 13 amino acids. Germline CDR1 and CDR2: GTSNPN and SVGIG (reference sequence). The V end was cut by 1 base, the J end by 2 bases, with 6 bases between. The CDR3 protein is CAWSDRGNQPQHF. The CDR3 DNA is TGTGCCTGGAGTGACCGGGGCAATCAGCCCCAGCATTTT.

This chain links TRBV12-3 or TRBV12-4 with TRBJ2-2; maybe TRBD1 (6 bases). CDR3 length: 13 residues. V was clipped by 5 bases and J by 6 bases, with 10 bases between them. CDR3 amino acids: CASSGNRAGELFF. CDR3 DNA sequence: TGTGCCAGCAGTGGCAACAGGGCCGGGGAGCTGTTTTTT.

The V gene is TRBV12-3 or TRBV12-4, the J gene TRBJ1-2; D not certain. V gave up 1 base and J gave up 3 bases, with 9 bases separating them. The CDR3 sequence is 14 residues long. As DNA, the CDR3 is TGTGCCAGCAGTTTAGAATATCGACACTATGGCTACACCTTC. Translating gives CASSLEYRHYGYTF.

The genes are TRBV15 and TRBJ1-4; 7 bases align to TRBD1. The trim removed 0 bases at V and 8 bases at J, leaving 6 bases unmatched. There are 15 residues in the CDR3. Germline CDR1 and CDR2: LNHNV and YYDKDF (reference sequence). For the CDR3, the DNA is TGTGCCACCAGCAGAGATAGAACAGGGGAGGAAAAACTGTTTTTT. Residues: CATSRDRTGEEKLFF.

The chain combines TRBV30 with TRBJ2-7; D possibly matches TRBD1 or TRBD2 (6 bases each). This CDR3 has 13 amino acids. Germline V gene data show CDR1 as GTSNPN and CDR2 as SVGIG (reference sequence). Trimming stripped 3 bases from V and 6 bases from J, with 15 bases between. The CDR3, as DNA: TGTGCCTGGAGGGGTCCGGGGGCGGGCGAGCAGTACTTC. It specifies CAWRGPGAGEQYF.

This chain connects TRBV28 to TRBJ1-5, with D uncertain. Germline CDR1 MDHEN, CDR2 SYDVKM. V gave up 3 bases and J gave up 0 bases, with 12 bases separating them. The CDR3 spans 16 residues. The CDR3 DNA sequence: TGTGCCAGCAGTTTTTTAGACGGGTCTAGCAATCAGCCCCAGCATTTT. The encoded protein is CASSFLDGSSNQPQHF.

The chain uses TRBV28 and TRBJ2-1, with 10 bases that match TRBD2. The CDR3 loop spans 16 amino acids. Germline trimming cut 5 bases from V and 0 bases from J; bases unmatched to any gene: 4. In germline, CDR1 is MDHEN, CDR2 SYDVKM. Here the CDR3 reads CASSLRTSGSYNEQFF. DNA for the CDR3: TGTGCCAGCAGTCTCCGGACTAGCGGCTCCTACAATGAGCAGTTCTTC.

The rearrangement joins TRBV7-9 to TRBJ2-2, with D perhaps matching TRBD1 (5 bases). The V gene's germline CDR1 is SEHNR and CDR2 FQNEAQ (reference sequence). V dropped 3 bases and J dropped 0 bases, with 20 bases sitting between them. The CDR3 sequence is 19 residues long. DNA of the CDR3: TGTGCCAGCAGCTTGGGATCCTTTGGGGCCGCAACGAACACCGGGGAGCTGTTTTTT. This encodes CASSLGSFGAATNTGELFF.

The chain links TRBV6-5 to TRBJ2-1; D gene uncertain. This CDR3 region has 14 residues. V was pared by 2 bases and J by 1 base, with 6 bases between. Germline V gives CDR1 MNHEY, CDR2 SVGAGI. The DNA for the CDR3 is TGTGCCAGCAGTTACCTTCAGTCCTACAATGAGCAGTTCTTC. Its translation is CASSYLQSYNEQFF.

As for this clonotype: One junction end disagrees with the germline gene, perhaps due to a read error. The V gene is TRBV6-6, the J gene TRBJ2-7; D unresolved. Looked up from germline, CDR1 is MNHNY and CDR2 is SVGAGI (reference sequence). This CDR3 is built from 15 residues. CDR3 nucleotides: TGTGCCAGCAGTTACTCATCCAGCCATCCCTACGAGCGGTACTTC. It is translated as CASSYSSSHPYERYF.

V and J are TRBV2 and TRBJ1-2, with a weak D call TRBD1 (6 bases). Trimming removed 11 bases from V and 4 bases from J, with 17 bases in between. CDR3 length equals 13 residues. Germline CDR1 reads SNHLY; CDR2 reads FYNNEI. CDR3 sequence reads: CAGNRATGYGYTF. The CDR3 DNA follows: TGTGCCGGAAACAGGGCCACGGGCTATGGCTACACCTTC. Full variable domain (outside the CDR3, taken from reference TRBV2 and TRBJ1-2): EPEVTQTPSHQVTQMGQEVILRCVPISNHLYFYWYRQILGQKVEFLVSFYNNEISEKSEIFDDQFSVERPDGSNFTLKIRSTKLEDSAMYFCAGNRATGYGYTFGSGTRLTVV.

This chain joins TRBV11-2 and TRBJ1-4; no reliable D call. The CDR3 runs to 12 residues. The V gene lost 6 bases and the J gene lost 12 bases, with 14 bases spanning the gap. Germline lookup yields CDR1 SGHAT and CDR2 FQNNGV. The CDR3, as DNA: TGTGCCAGCAGTTCCCCCGGGGTGGAACTGTTTTTT. It specifies CASSSPGVELFF.

This chain connects TRBV29-1 to TRBJ1-2; tentative D call: TRBD1 (5 bases). V dropped 2 bases and J dropped 3 bases, with 16 bases sitting between them. From germline, CDR1 is SQVTM and CDR2 ANQGSEA. CDR3 length: 15 amino acids. The CDR3 spells CSVERPRQGDYGYTF. CDR3 bases: TGCAGCGTTGAACGCCCTAGGCAGGGAGACTATGGCTACACCTTC.

The genes are TRBV5-1 and TRBJ2-7; D is unclear. The CDR3 contains 14 residues. Trimming stripped 5 bases from V and 2 bases from J, with 14 bases between. From germline, CDR1 is SGHRS and CDR2 YFSETQ. As DNA, the CDR3 is TGCGCCAGCAGTAGCACAAAATTCACCTACGAGCAGTACTTC. Encoded protein: CASSSTKFTYEQYF.

CDR3 sequence: CASSLLEGARTEAFF. In DNA, the CDR3 is TGTGCCAGCAGCCTTTTGGAGGGGGCGCGCACTGAAGCTTTCTTT. The chain combines TRBV14 with TRBJ1-1, with 7 bases identical to TRBD1. The V segment lost 4 bases and the J segment 4 bases; nucleotides outside the gene matches: 9. Germline-derived CDR1 and CDR2 are SGHDN and FVKESK. The CDR3 consists of 15 residues.

This clonotype turned up a few times. V usage is TRBV19 and J usage is TRBJ1-1; 7 bases fit TRBD1. Looked up from germline, CDR1 is LNHDA and CDR2 is SQIVND (reference sequence). CDR3 size: 13 residues. V lost 6 bases to trimming and J lost 5 bases; unmatched junction nucleotides: 6. CDR3 amino acids: CASSPGTATEAFF. CDR3 sequence (DNA): TGTGCCAGTAGCCCCGGGACAGCGACTGAAGCTTTCTTT.

This chain connects TRBV4-1 to TRBJ1-5; D might be TRBD1 (5 bases). There are 15 residues in the CDR3. Germline V CDR1 and CDR2: MGHRA, YSYEKL. The V gene lost 5 bases and the J gene lost 1 base, with 12 bases spanning the gap. Written as DNA, the CDR3 is TGCGCCAGCAGCGACTGGGAGGGGAGCAATCAGCCCCAGCATTTT. Its protein product is CASSDWEGSNQPQHF.

This CDR3 reads CASSVGLAGRRDTQYF. The CDR3 DNA follows: TGTGCCAGCAGCGTAGGACTAGCGGGGAGGCGGGATACGCAGTATTTT. V usage is TRBV9 and J usage is TRBJ2-3; 11 bases are a match to TRBD2. Losses at the gene ends were 0 bases for V and 6 bases for J; bases not matched to a gene: 6. The CDR3 runs 16 residues. CDR1 is SGDLS, CDR2 YYNGEE, per germline. Using reference TRBV9 and TRBJ2-3 for the parts outside the CDR3, the full variable domain is DSGVTQTPKHLITATGQRVTLRCSPRSGDLSVYWYQQSLDQGLQFLIQYYNGEERAKGNILERFSAQQFPDLHSELNLSSLELGDSALYFCASSVGLAGRRDTQYFGPGTRLTVL.

This clonotype was recorded once. The J gene is TRBJ2-1, the V gene TRBV25-1; D is uncertain. V dropped 9 bases and J dropped 5 bases, with 14 bases sitting between them. This CDR3 contains 13 residues. Per germline, CDR1 MGHDK and CDR2 SYGVNS. The CDR3 is CASRPLEHNEQFF. The CDR3 DNA follows: TGTGCCAGTCGACCACTTGAACACAATGAGCAGTTCTTC.

The V gene is TRBV12-3 or TRBV12-4, the J gene TRBJ2-7; TRBD2 might be the D (5 bases). CDR3 length equals 13 residues. V was pared by 5 bases and J by 3 bases, with 11 bases between. CDR3 in amino acids: CASSPRGYYEQYF. The CDR3 DNA reads TGTGCCAGCAGTCCCCGGGGATACTACGAGCAGTACTTC.

The J gene is TRBJ2-5, the V gene TRBV3-1; no clear D gene. V gave up 2 bases and J gave up 4 bases, with 17 bases separating them. CDR1 is LGHDT, CDR2 YNNKEL, per germline (reference sequence). There are 16 residues in the CDR3. This CDR3 reads CASSQLVAENIETQYF. The CDR3 coding sequence is TGTGCCAGCAGCCAACTTGTCGCGGAGAACATAGAGACCCAGTACTTC.

The chain combines TRBV27 with TRBJ2-7, with TRBD2 identical over 8 bases. The germline CDR1 and CDR2 sequences are MNHEY and SMNVEV (reference sequence). The CDR3 consists of 16 residues. Trimming took 6 bases from V and 0 from J; bases not matched to a gene: 10. DNA for the CDR3: TGTGCCAGCAGCCCCTTATCGGGAGGGCCCTCCTACGAGCAGTACTTC. Its translation is CASSPLSGGPSYEQYF.

V is TRBV10-3 and J is TRBJ2-2; D remains ambiguous. V was cut by 2 bases and J by 5 bases, with 9 bases left in between. The CDR3 sequence is 14 residues long. Germline V gene lookup returns CDR1 ENHRY and CDR2 SYGVKD. CDR3 residues: CAISEQIGTGELFF. In DNA, the CDR3 is TGTGCCATCAGTGAGCAGATTGGGACCGGGGAGCTGTTTTTT.

This chain joins TRBV6-1 and TRBJ1-6; 9 bases line up with TRBD1. The ends lost 5 bases at V and 14 bases at J; junction bases unmatched: 19. Germline V gene data show CDR1 as MNHNS and CDR2 as SASEGT. The CDR3 contains 17 residues. Here the CDR3 reads CASSPRFGTGPSSALHF. The CDR3 DNA sequence: TGTGCCAGCAGTCCCAGGTTTGGGACAGGGCCTTCTTCGGCCCTCCACTTT.

The chain uses TRBV6-1 and TRBJ2-7, with D perhaps TRBD1 (5 bases). V was trimmed by 2 bases and J by 4 bases, leaving 15 bases between them. CDR3 length: 15 residues. CDR1 is MNHNS, CDR2 SASEGT, per germline. The CDR3 nucleotides read TGTGCCAGCAGTGAACCAGTAGTCTCAGGGTACGAGCAGTACTTC. Translated: CASSEPVVSGYEQYF.